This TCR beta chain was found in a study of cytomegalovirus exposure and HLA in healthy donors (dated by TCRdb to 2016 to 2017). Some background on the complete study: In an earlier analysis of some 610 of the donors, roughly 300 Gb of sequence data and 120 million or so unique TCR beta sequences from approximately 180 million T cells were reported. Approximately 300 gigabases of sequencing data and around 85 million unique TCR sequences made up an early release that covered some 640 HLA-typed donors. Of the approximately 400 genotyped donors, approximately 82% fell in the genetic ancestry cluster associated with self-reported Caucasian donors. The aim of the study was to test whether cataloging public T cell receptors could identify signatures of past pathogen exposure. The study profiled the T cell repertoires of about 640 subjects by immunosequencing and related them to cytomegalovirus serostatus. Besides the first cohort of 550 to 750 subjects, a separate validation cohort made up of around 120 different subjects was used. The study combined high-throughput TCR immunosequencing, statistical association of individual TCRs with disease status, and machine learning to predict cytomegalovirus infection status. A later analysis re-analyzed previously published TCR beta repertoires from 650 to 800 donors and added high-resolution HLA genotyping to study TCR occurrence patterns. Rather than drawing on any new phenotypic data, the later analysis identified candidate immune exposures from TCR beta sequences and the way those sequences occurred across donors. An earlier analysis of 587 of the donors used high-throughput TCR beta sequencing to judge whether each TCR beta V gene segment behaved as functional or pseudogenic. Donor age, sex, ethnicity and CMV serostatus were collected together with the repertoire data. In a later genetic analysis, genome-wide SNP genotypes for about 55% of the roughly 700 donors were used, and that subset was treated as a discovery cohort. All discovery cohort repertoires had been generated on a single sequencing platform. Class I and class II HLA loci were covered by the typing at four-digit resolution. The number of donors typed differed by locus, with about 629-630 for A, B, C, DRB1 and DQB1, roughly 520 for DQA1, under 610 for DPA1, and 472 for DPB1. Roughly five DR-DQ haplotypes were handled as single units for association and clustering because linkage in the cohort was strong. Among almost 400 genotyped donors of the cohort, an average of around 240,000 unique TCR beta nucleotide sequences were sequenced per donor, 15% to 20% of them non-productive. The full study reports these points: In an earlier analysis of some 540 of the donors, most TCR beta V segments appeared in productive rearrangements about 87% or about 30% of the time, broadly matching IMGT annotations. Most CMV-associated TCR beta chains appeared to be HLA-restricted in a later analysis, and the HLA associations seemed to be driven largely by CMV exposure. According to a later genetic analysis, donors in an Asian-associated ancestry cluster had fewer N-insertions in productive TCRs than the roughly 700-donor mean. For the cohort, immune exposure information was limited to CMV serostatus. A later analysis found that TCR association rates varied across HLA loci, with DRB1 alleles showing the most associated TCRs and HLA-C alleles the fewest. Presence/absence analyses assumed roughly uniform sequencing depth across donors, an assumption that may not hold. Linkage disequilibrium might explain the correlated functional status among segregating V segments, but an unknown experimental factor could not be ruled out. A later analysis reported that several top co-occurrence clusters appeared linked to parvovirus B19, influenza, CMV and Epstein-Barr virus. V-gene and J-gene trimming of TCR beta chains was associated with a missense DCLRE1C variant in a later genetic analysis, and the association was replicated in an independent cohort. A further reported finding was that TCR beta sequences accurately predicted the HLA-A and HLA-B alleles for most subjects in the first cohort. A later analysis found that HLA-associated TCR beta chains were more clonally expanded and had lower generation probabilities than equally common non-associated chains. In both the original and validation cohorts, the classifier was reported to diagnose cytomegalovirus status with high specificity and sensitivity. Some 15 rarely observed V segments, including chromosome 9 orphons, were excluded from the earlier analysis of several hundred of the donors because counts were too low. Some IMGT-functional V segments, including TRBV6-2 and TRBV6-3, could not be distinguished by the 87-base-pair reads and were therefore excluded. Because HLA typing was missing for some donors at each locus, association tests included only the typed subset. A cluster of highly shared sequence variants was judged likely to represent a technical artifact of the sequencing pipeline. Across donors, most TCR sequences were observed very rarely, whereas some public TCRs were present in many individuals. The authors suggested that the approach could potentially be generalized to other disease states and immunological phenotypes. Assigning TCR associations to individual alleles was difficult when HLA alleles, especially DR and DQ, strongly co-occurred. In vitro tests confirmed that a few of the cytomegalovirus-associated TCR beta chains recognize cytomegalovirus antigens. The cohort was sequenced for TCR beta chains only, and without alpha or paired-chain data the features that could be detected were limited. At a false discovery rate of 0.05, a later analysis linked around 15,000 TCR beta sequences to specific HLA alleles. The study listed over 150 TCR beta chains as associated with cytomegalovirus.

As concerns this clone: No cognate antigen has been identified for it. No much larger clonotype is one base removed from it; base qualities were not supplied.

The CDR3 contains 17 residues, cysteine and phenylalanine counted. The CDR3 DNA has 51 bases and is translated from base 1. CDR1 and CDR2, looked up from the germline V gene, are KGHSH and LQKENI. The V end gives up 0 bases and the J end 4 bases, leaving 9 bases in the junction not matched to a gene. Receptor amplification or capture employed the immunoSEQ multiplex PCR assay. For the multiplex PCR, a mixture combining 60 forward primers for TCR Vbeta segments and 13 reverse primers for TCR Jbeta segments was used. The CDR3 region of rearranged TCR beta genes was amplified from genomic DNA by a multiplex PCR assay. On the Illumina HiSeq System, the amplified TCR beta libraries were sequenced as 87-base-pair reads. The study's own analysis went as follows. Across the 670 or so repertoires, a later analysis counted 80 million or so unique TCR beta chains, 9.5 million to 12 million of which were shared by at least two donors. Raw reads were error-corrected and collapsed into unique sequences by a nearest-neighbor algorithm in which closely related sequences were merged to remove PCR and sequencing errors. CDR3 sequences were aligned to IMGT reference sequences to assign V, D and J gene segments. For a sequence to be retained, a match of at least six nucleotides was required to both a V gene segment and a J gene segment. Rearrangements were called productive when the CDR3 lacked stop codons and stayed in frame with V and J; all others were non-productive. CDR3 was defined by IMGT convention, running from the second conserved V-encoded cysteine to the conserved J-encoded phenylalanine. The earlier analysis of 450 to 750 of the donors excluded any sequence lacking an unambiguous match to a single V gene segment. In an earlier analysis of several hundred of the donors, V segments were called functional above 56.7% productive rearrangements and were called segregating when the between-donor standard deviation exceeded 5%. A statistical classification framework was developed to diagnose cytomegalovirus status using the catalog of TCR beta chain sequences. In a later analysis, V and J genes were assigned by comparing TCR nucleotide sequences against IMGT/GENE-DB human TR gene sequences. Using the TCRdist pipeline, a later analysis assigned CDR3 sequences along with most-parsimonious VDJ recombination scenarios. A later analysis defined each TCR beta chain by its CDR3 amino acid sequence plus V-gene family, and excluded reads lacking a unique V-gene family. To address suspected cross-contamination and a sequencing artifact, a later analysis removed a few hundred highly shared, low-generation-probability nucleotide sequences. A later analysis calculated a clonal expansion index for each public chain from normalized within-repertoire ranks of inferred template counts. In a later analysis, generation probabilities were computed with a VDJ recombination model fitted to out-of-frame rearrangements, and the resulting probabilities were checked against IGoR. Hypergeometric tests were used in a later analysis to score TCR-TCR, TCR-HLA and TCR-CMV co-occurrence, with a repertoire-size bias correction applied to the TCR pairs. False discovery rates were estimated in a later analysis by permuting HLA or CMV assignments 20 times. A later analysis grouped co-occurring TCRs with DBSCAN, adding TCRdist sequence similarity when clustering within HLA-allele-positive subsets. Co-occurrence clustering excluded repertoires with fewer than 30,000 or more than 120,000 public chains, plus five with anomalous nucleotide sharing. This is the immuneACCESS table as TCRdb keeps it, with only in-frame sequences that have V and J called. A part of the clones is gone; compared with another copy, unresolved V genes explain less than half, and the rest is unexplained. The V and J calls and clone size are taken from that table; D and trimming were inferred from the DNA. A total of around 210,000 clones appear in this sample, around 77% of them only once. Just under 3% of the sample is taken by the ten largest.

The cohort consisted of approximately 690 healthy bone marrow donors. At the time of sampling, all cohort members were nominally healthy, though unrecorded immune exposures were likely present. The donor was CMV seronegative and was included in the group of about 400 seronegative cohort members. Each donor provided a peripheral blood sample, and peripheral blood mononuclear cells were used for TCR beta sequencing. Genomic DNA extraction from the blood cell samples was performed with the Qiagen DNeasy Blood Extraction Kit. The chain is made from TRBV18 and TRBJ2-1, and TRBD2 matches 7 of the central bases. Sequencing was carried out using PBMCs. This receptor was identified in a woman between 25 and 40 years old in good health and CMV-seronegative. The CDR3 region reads CASSPPLREVRYNEQFF. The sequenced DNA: TGTGCCAGCTCACCACCGCTACGGGAGGTCCGATACAATGAGCAGTTCTTC.